The sequence of this TCR beta chain was determined in a study of T-cell reconstitution after alpha-beta-depleted transplantation in children. This sample's TCRbeta library carried unique molecular identifier barcodes. Via MiXCR, TCRdb re-called the PCR reads, giving one row per CDR3 protein. The table lists roughly 610,000 distinct CDR3 sequences, about 10% of them singletons. This clonotype showed up just a few times. Losses at the gene ends were 6 bases for V and 0 bases for J; bases not matched to a gene: 11. Germline CDR1 MNHEY, CDR2 SVGEGT. This CDR3 comprises 17 residues. The clonotype comes from a human donor who donated a stem cell graft to a child with acute myeloid leukemia. The V call is TRBV6-2 or TRBV6-3, the J call TRBJ2-1, with 7 bases fitting TRBD2. This specimen was PBMCs from the stem cell graft donor, taken from the stem cell graft. The CDR3 here is CASRLRTLAVSYNEQFF. The CDR3, as DNA: TGTGCCAGCAGACTACGGACTCTAGCGGTCTCCTACAATGAGCAGTTCTTC.